This T cell receptor (beta chain) was sequenced for a study of shared clonotypes between healthy human individuals. The CDR3 totals 14 residues. Germline CDR1 reads KGHSH; CDR2 reads LQKENI. V lost 3 bases and J lost 4, with 11 bases in between. In its sample, this clone was seen once. The repertoire was sequenced with immunoSEQ multiplex PCR; TCRdb's copy has only in-frame clones and lacks some. The table lists under 2,500,000 clones, around 95% of them singletons. The chain employs TRBV18 and TRBJ2-3; D may be TRBD2 (5 bases). Input material: naive CD4+ T cells sorted from blood. Regarding subset: CD45RA+ positively selected. This receptor was identified in a man aged 18-30 years in good health. CDR3 loop: CASSPPGKADTQYF. The CDR3 DNA follows: TGTGCCAGCTCACCCCCCGGGAAAGCAGATACGCAGTATTTT.